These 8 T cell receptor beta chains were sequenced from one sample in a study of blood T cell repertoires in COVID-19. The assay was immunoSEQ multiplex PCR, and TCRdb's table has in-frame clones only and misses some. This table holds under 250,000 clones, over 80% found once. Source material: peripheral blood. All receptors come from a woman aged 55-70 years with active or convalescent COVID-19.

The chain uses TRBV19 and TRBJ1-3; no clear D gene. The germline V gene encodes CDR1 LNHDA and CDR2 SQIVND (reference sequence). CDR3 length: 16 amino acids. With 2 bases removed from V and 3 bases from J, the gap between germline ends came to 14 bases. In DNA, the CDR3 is TGTGCCAGTAGTATACCCCCCACGGGTCATGGAAACACCATATATTTT. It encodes CASSIPPTGHGNTIYF. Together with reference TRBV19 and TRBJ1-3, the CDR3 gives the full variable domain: DGGITQSPKYLFRKEGQNVTLSCEQNLNHDAMYWYRQDPGQGLRLIYYSQIVNDFQKGDIAEGYSVSREKKESFPLTVTSAQKNPTAFYLCASSIPPTGHGNTIYFGEGSWLTVV.

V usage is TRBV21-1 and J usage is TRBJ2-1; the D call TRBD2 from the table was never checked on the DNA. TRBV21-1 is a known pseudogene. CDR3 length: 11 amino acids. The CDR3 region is CASWSWVEQFF. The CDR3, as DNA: TGTGCCAGCTGGAGCTGGGTTGAGCAGTTCTTC.

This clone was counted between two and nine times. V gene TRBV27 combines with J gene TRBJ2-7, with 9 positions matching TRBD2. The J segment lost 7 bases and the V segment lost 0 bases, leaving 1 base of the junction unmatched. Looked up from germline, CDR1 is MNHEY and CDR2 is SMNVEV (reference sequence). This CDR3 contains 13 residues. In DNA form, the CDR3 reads TGTGCCAGCAGTTTATCTAGCGGGAGTGAGCAGTACTTC. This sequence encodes CASSLSSGSEQYF.

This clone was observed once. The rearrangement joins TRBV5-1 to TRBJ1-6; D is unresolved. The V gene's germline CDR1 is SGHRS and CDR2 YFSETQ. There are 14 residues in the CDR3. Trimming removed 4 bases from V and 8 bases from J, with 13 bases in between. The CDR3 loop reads CASSRESRDSPLHF. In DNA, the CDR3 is TGCGCCAGCAGCCGTGAATCTCGGGATTCACCCCTCCACTTT.

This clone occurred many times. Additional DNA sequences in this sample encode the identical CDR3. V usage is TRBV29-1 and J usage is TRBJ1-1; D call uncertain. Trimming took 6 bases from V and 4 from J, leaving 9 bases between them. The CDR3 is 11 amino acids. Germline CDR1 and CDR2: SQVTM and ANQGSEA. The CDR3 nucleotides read TGCAGCGTGGTTCGAGGCACTGAAGCTTTCTTT. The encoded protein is CSVVRGTEAFF.

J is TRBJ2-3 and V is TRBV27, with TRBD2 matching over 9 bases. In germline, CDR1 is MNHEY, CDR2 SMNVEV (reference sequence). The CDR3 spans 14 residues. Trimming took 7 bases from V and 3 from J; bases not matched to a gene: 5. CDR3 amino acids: CASTSGGLTDTQYF. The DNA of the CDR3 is TGTGCCAGCACCAGCGGGGGGCTAACAGATACGCAGTATTTT.

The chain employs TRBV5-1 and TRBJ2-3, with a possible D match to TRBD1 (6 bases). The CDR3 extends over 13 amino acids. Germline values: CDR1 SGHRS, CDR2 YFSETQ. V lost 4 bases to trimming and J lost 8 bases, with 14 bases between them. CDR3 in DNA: TGCGCCAGCAGCAGACCAGGGGACGGTACGCAGTATTTT. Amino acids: CASSRPGDGTQYF.

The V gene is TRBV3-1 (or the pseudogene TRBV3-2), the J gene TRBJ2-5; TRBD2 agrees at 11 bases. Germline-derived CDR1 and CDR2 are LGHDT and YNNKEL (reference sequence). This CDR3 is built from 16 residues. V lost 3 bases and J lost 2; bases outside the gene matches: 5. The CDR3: CASSQGLAVPQETQYF. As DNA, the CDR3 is TGTGCCAGCAGCCAGGGACTAGCGGTCCCTCAAGAGACCCAGTACTTC.